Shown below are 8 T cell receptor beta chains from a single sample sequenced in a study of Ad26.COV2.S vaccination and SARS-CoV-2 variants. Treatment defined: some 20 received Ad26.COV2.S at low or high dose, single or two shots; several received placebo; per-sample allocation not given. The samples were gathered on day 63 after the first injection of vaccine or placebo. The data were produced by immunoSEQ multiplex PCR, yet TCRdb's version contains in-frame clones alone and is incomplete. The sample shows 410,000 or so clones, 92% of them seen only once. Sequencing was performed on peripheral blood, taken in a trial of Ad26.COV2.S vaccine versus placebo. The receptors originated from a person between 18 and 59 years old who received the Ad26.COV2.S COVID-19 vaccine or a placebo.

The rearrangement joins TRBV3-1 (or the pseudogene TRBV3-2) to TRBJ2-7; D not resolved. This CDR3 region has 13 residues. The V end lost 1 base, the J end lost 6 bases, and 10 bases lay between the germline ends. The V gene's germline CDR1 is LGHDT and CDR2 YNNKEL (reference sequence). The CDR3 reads CASSQVRSAEQYF. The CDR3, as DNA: TGTGCCAGCAGCCAAGTTAGATCGGCCGAGCAGTACTTC.

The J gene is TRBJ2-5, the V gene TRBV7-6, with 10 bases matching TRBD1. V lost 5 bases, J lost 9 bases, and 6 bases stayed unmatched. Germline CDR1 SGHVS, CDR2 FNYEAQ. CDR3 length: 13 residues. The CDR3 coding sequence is TGTGCCAGCAGCCGGCTGGACAGGGGGGCCCAGTACTTC. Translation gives CASSRLDRGAQYF.

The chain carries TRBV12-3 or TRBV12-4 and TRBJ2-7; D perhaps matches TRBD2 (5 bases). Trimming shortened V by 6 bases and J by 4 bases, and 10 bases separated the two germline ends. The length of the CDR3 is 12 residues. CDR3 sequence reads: CASSLAGYEQYF. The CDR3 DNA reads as TGTGCCAGCAGCCTAGCTGGGTACGAGCAGTACTTC.

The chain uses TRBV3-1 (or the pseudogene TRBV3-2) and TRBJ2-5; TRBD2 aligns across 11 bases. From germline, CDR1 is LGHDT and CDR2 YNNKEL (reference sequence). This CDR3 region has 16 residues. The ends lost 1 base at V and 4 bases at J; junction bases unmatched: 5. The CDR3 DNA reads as TGTGCCAGCAGCCAAGCAGGACTAGCGGGTCGAGAGACCCAGTACTTC. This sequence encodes CASSQAGLAGRETQYF.

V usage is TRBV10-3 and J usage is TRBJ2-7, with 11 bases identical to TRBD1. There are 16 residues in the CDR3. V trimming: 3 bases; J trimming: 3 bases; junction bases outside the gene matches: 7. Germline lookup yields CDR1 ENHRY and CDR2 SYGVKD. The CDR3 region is CAISDYGTGGNYEQYF. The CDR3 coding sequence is TGTGCCATCAGTGATTACGGGACAGGGGGAAACTACGAGCAGTACTTC.

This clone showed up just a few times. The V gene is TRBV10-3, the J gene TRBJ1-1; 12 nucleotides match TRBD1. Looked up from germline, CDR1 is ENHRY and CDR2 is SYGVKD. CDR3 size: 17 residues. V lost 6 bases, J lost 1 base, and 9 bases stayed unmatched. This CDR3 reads CAIRGGQGAEGNTEAFF. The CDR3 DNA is TGTGCCATCAGGGGGGGACAGGGGGCTGAAGGGAACACTGAAGCTTTCTTT.

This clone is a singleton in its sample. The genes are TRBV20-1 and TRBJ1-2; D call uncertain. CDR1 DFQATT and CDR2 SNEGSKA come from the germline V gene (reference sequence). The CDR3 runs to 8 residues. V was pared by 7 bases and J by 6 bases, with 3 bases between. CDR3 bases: TGCAGTGTAGATGGCTACACCTTC. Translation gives CSVDGYTF.

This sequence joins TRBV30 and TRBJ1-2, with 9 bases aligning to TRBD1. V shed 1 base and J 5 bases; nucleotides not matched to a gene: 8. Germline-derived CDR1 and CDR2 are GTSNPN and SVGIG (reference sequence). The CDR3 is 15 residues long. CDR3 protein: CAWSAPDRGFYGYTF. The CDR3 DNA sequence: TGTGCCTGGAGTGCCCCGGACAGGGGATTTTATGGCTACACCTTC.